One sample yielded the 13 T cell receptor beta chains listed below, sequenced in a study of blood T cell repertoires in COVID-19 (dated by TCRdb to about 2020). The library was built by means of the immunoSEQ multiplex PCR assay. Held by TCRdb, this immuneACCESS table contains in-frame sequences only and omits some clones. Under half of the omission traces to an unresolved V gene where checked; the cause of the rest is unknown. In this sample the table shows 20,000 to 25,000 clones, more than 85% of which occur a single time. Of the sample, 2.5% to 3.5% falls within the top ten clones. The sample taken for sequencing was peripheral blood. These receptors all come from a woman aged 70-85 years with active COVID-19.

The V call is TRBV3-1 (or the pseudogene TRBV3-2), the J call TRBJ2-7; TRBD2 aligns across 8 bases. Trimming took 0 bases from V and 2 from J; bases not matched to a gene: 6. CDR3 length: 16 amino acids. From germline, CDR1 is LGHDT and CDR2 YNNKEL (reference sequence). The CDR3 DNA follows: TGTGCCAGCAGCCAAGAGACTCCGGGAGGGCCCTACGAGCAGTACTTC. It codes for CASSQETPGGPYEQYF.

V usage is TRBV19 and J usage is TRBJ1-3; a weak D match, TRBD1 (6 bases). CDR1 is LNHDA and CDR2 is SQIVND in the germline V gene (reference sequence). The length of the CDR3 is 15 residues. The V end was cut by 3 bases, the J end by 0 bases, with 9 bases between. CDR3 bases: TGTGCCAGTAGTATGACAGGATACTCTGGAAACACCATATATTTT. This sequence encodes CASSMTGYSGNTIYF.

The chain uses TRBV5-1 and TRBJ2-7, with D maybe TRBD2 (6 bases). Germline lookup yields CDR1 SGHRS and CDR2 YFSETQ. The CDR3 has 16 residues. Trimming removed 6 bases from V and 6 bases from J, with 25 bases in between. CDR3 in DNA: TGCGCCAGCATTGTTTCTGGGAGGCCTTTATGTTGCGAGCAGTACTTC. Protein sequence: CASIVSGRPLCCEQYF.

This rearrangement joins TRBV5-5 to TRBJ2-7, with a tentative D call TRBD2 (6 bases). Germline values: CDR1 SGHKS, CDR2 YYEKEE (reference sequence). Trimming cost V 2 bases and J 3 bases, with 12 bases left between them. The CDR3 runs to 14 residues. CDR3 region: CASSLGGDLYEQYF. In nucleotides, the CDR3 is TGTGCCAGCAGCTTAGGAGGGGACCTCTACGAGCAGTACTTC.

V gene TRBV6-2 or TRBV6-3 combines with J gene TRBJ2-6; 8 nucleotides agree with TRBD1. The CDR3 is 20 residues long. CDR1 is MNHEY, CDR2 SVGEGT, per germline. Germline trimming cut 2 bases from V and 0 bases from J; bases unmatched to any gene: 12. CDR3 sequence (DNA): TGTGCCAGCAGTTACGCGTACGGACAGGGTTTGAGCTCTGGGGCCAACGTCCTGACTTTC. Translating it yields CASSYAYGQGLSSGANVLTF.

This clone showed up just once. V gene TRBV5-4 combines with J gene TRBJ2-3, with a tentative D call TRBD2 (6 bases). Per the germline V gene, CDR1 is SGHNT and CDR2 is YYREEE (reference sequence). V shed 0 bases and J shed 4 bases, with 15 bases lying between them. This CDR3 is built from 16 residues. CDR3 loop: CASSLALSGRADTQYF. DNA for the CDR3: TGTGCCAGCAGCTTGGCCTTGAGCGGGCGAGCAGATACGCAGTATTTT.

The chain carries TRBV9 and TRBJ2-7; 8 nucleotides align to TRBD2. This CDR3 region has 15 residues. Germline values: CDR1 SGDLS, CDR2 YYNGEE. J was trimmed by 7 bases and V by 3 bases; bases with no gene match: 12. CDR3: CASSAGLASRREQYF. The CDR3 nucleotides are TGTGCCAGCAGCGCCGGACTAGCCAGCCGCCGGGAGCAGTACTTC. Drawing the rest from reference TRBV9 and TRBJ2-7, the complete variable domain is DSGVTQTPKHLITATGQRVTLRCSPRSGDLSVYWYQQSLDQGLQFLIQYYNGEERAKGNILERFSAQQFPDLHSELNLSSLELGDSALYFCASSAGLASRREQYFGPGTRLTVT.

The chain uses TRBV6-1 and TRBJ2-7; TRBD2 matches at 8 bases. This CDR3 has 14 amino acids. V lost 2 bases to trimming and J lost 2 bases; unmatched junction nucleotides: 2. Per the germline V gene, CDR1 is MNHNS and CDR2 is SASEGT. The CDR3 nucleotides are TGTGCCAGCAGTGAAATAGCGGGACCCTACGAGCAGTACTTC. It specifies CASSEIAGPYEQYF.

The rearrangement joins TRBV9 to TRBJ2-1, with 7 bases aligning to TRBD2. The CDR3 loop spans 18 amino acids. J gave up 2 bases and V 2 bases, and 13 bases lay outside the gene matches. Germline V gene data show CDR1 as SGDLS and CDR2 as YYNGEE. The CDR3 nucleotides are TGTGCCAGCAGCGTTTATTGGGGGAGGGATGCACCCTACAATGAGCAGTTCTTC. Translated, it gives CASSVYWGRDAPYNEQFF.

This rearrangement joins TRBV6-5 to TRBJ2-3; D gene unclear. Per germline, CDR1 MNHEY and CDR2 SVGAGI. Trimming shortened V by 6 bases and J by 6 bases, and 13 bases separated the two germline ends. CDR3 length equals 13 residues. CDR3 loop: CASSLQQPDTQYF. The CDR3 nucleotides are TGTGCCAGCAGCCTCCAACAACCTGATACGCAGTATTTT.

The gene calls are TRBV7-2 and TRBJ2-7, with 8 bases identical to TRBD2. The CDR3 contains 12 residues. Trimming cost V 5 bases and J 7 bases; bases outside gene matches: 4. Germline CDR1 and CDR2: SGHTA and FQGNSA. CDR3 in DNA: TGTGCCAGCAGCAGACGGGAGGGGGAGCAGTACTTC. Protein: CASSRREGEQYF.

The rearrangement uses TRBV7-8 and TRBJ2-7; 9 nucleotides line up with TRBD1. This CDR3 is built from 16 residues. Germline V gene data show CDR1 as SGHVS and CDR2 as FQNEAQ. V was clipped by 1 base and J by 2 bases; unmatched bases: 6. In DNA, the CDR3 is TGTGCCAGCAGCTTAGTAGTAGGACAGGGGACCTACGAGCAGTACTTC. Its translation: CASSLVVGQGTYEQYF.

The genes are TRBV27 and TRBJ1-2, with D unresolved. CDR3 size: 13 residues. The germline CDR1 and CDR2 sequences are MNHEY and SMNVEV (reference sequence). V dropped 0 bases and J dropped 8 bases, with 10 bases sitting between them. This CDR3 reads CASSLSNAGGYTF. CDR3 DNA sequence: TGTGCCAGCAGTTTATCGAACGCGGGCGGCTACACCTTC.